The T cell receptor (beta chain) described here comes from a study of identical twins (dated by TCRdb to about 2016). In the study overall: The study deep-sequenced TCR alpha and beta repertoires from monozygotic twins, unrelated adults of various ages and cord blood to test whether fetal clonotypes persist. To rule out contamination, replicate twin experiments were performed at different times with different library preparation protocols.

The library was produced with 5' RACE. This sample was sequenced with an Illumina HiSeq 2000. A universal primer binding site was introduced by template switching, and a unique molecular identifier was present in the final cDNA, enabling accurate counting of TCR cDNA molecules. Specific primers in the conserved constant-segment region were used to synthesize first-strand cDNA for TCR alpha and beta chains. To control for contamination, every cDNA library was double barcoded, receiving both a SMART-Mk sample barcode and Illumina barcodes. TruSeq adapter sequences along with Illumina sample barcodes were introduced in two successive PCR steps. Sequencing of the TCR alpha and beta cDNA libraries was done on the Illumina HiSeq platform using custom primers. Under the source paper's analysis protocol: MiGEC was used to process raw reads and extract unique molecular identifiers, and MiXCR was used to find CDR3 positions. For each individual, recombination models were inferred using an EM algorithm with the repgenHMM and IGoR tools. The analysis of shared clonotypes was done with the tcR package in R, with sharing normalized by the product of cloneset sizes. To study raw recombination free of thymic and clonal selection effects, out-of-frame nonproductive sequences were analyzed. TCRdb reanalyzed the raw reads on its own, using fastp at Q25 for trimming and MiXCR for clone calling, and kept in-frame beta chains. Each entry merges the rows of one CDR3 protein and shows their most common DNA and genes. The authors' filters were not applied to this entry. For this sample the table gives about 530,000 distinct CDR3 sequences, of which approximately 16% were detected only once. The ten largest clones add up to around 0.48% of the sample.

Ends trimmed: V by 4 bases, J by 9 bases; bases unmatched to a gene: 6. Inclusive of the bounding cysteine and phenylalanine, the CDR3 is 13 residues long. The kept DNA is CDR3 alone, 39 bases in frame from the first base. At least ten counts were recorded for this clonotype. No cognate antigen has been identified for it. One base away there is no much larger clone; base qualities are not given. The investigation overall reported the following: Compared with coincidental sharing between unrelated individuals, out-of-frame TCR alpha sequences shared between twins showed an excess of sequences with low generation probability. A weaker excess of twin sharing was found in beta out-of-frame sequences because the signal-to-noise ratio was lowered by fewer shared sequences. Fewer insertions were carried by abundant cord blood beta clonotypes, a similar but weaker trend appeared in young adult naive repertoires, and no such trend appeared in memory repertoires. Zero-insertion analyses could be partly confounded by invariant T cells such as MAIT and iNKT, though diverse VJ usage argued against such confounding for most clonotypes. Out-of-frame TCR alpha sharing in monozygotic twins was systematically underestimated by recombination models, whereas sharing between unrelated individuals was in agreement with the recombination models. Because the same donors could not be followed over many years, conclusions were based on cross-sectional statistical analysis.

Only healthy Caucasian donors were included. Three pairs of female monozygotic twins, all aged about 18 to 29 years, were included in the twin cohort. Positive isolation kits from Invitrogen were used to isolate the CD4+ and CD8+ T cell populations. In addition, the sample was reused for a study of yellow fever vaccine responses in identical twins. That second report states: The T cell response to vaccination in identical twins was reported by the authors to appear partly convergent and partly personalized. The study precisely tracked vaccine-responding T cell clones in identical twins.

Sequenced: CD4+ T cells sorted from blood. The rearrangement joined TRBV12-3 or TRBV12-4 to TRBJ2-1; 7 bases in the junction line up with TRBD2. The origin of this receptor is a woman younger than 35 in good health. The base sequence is TGTGCCAGCAGTTGGGGGGGAGGGACTGAGCAGTTCTTC. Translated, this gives CASSWGGGTEQFF.